The rows below give T cell receptor beta chains drawn from one sample of a study of blood T cells in healthy people across ages. Each CDR3 protein gets one entry after TCRdb re-called the 5' RACE reads with MiXCR. The data show under 2,000,000 distinct CDR3 sequences, around half seen once. The sequenced sample consisted of blood. These receptors came from a woman in her thirties or forties in good health. The CDR3 runs from the conserved cysteine through the conserved F or W. The D gene is left open where the match is weak.

J	V	D	CDR3
TRBJ2-1	TRBV4-2	.	CASSQDGEGYGNEQFF
TRBJ2-7	TRBV20-1	.	CSAQTGEQYF
TRBJ2-3	TRBV4-3	TRBD2	CASSQGAGGATAMQYF
TRBJ2-7	TRBV7-2	.	CASSLSALTYEQYF
TRBJ1-2	TRBV6-2/TRBV6-3	TRBD1	CASKEGANYGYTF
TRBJ2-3	TRBV6-1	TRBD2	CASSGGTSGDTDTQYF
TRBJ2-5	TRBV7-7	TRBD2	CASSQPGLAGGETQYF
TRBJ1-2	TRBV7-2	.	CASSLVAGTGSRGTF
TRBJ2-5	TRBV7-2	TRBD2	CASSQAPTSGGWKTQYF
TRBJ1-1	TRBV4-3	TRBD1	CASSHQTGRTEAFF
TRBJ1-6	TRBV20-1	.	CSGRRRGLGSPLHF
TRBJ2-4	TRBV6-2/TRBV6-3	.	CASSQTHLVAKNIQYF
TRBJ1-5	TRBV7-2	.	CASSERTGQPQHF
TRBJ2-7	TRBV12-3/TRBV12-4	.	CASSSEGAYEQYF
TRBJ1-2	TRBV7-2	.	CASSFGFGTDGYTF
TRBJ1-1	TRBV6-5	.	CASSYADPENTEAFF
TRBJ2-1	TRBV6-6	.	CASSYGLGGEQFF
TRBJ1-2	TRBV20-1	.	CSVLDPSPGYTF
TRBJ2-1	TRBV11-1	TRBD1	CASSLVTGSSYNEQFF
TRBJ2-7	TRBV6-5	.	CASSYSIGNANEQYF
TRBJ2-1	TRBV20-1	TRBD2	CSACRTSGGVCNEQFF
TRBJ2-1	TRBV25-1	.	CASSEKSMDEQFF
TRBJ1-2	TRBV20-1	.	CSARDGRERGRGGYGYTF
TRBJ2-3	TRBV7-2	.	CASSLAQPTADTQYF
TRBJ2-5	TRBV20-1	.	CSAVGGETQYF
TRBJ2-1	TRBV20-1	TRBD1	CSARPRDRAYNEQFF
TRBJ2-1	TRBV5-1	.	CASTLKLGGHEQFF
TRBJ2-6	TRBV27	.	CASSLLPPGFGANVLTF
TRBJ2-7	TRBV4-3	.	CASSQDLVAGTYEQYF
.	TRBV12-3/TRBV12-4	TRBD1	CASSPFRGQCNYEQYF
TRBJ2-3	TRBV20-1	.	CSARGRGSTDTQYF
TRBJ2-3	TRBV7-9	.	CASTPGARDTDTQYF
TRBJ2-1	TRBV7-3	.	CASSHPGGGADNEQFF
TRBJ2-5	TRBV20-1	.	CSAREGAQLYQETQYF
TRBJ2-3	TRBV3-1	.	CASSLFAETHLSTDTQYF
TRBJ2-1	TRBV27	TRBD2	CASSSPLAGGEYDEQFF
TRBJ2-1	TRBV7-9	.	CASRFQALSVFEDEQFF
.	TRBV6-2/TRBV6-3	TRBD1	CASSYSISGTGWREQYF
TRBJ1-2	TRBV6-6	.	CASSYSGYTF
TRBJ2-7	TRBV7-2	.	CASSLSEARGKHEQYF
TRBJ2-5	TRBV7-2	TRBD1	CASSPRSDRGQQYF
TRBJ2-3	TRBV18	.	CASSPSNLDTQYF
.	TRBV4-1	.	CASSQSWEVETQYF
TRBJ2-4	TRBV7-2	TRBD1	CASSLGTGRQNIQYF
TRBJ1-2	TRBV4-2	TRBD1	CASSQQGGDNYGYTF
TRBJ2-7	TRBV6-1	.	CATMVGDRSSYEQYF
TRBJ1-2	TRBV7-2	.	CASSFFRGSGGGYTF
TRBJ2-5	TRBV15	.	CVTSSERIQETQYF
TRBJ1-1	TRBV11-2	.	CASNLEQPDMNTEAFF
TRBJ2-6	TRBV5-6	.	CASSTLDTGASGANVLTF
TRBJ2-7	TRBV7-2	.	CASSLMFYEQYF
TRBJ2-5	TRBV28	TRBD2	CASSPAGGNQETQYF
TRBJ2-6	TRBV7-3	.	CASSSTVFSGANVLTF
TRBJ2-5	TRBV6-5	.	CASSRGPKETQYF
TRBJ2-3	TRBV4-1	.	CASSLIWDTDTQYF
TRBJ2-1	TRBV3-1	TRBD2	CASSQQAGVISHEQFF
TRBJ2-3	TRBV29-1	TRBD2	CSVCVGGTDTQYF
TRBJ2-3	TRBV11-1	.	CASSLARQTDTQYF
TRBJ2-5	TRBV20-1	TRBD1	CSANPTGVETQYF